These T cell receptor beta chains were read from a single sample in a study of early T cells in non-severe SARS-CoV-2 infection. TCRdb independently ran MiXCR on the 5' RACE reads; one entry per CDR3 protein. The sample includes roughly 24,000 distinct CDR3 sequences, around 3.5% seen only once; the top ten take roughly 5.5%. The sample taken for sequencing was whole blood. The receptor set was obtained from an adult who was a healthcare worker with PCR-confirmed SARS-CoV-2 infection or an uninfected control (not recorded which). CDR3s include the opening cysteine and the closing phenylalanine or tryptophan. Fields, in order: J gene, V gene, D gene, clone size, CDR3 protein, CDR3 DNA. The D gene is left open where the match is weak. Only part of the rows carry a size: once, few, many, or a class if the clone is expanded.

>TRBJ2-3|TRBV9|-|few
CASSEYTGQSTDTQYF
TGTGCCAGCAGCGAGTACACAGGGCAAAGCACAGATACGCAGTATTTT
>TRBJ1-3|TRBV9|-|few
CASSPIGRSGNTIYF
TGTGCCAGCAGCCCTATCGGACGTTCCGGAAACACCATATATTTT
>TRBJ2-7|TRBV21-1|-|-
CASSKEGYPYEQYF
TGTGCCAGCAGCAAAGAGGGCTACCCCTACGAGCAGTACTTC
>TRBJ1-5|TRBV7-2|-|medium-sized
CASSSGTEMPQHF
TGTGCCAGCAGCTCCGGGACGGAAATGCCCCAGCATTTT
>TRBJ1-1|TRBV6-5|-|many
CASSYMGYTEAFF
TGTGCCAGCAGTTACATGGGCTACACTGAAGCTTTCTTT
>TRBJ1-5|TRBV6-1|TRBD1|few
CASRPQDRGVQPQHF
TGTGCCAGCAGGCCGCAAGACAGGGGCGTTCAGCCCCAGCATTTT
>TRBJ2-6|TRBV7-3|-|many
CASSLRGNGANVLTF
TGTGCCAGCAGCTTACGTGGGAATGGGGCCAACGTCCTGACTTTC
>TRBJ2-1|TRBV4-1|TRBD2|many
CASSQVMGGNEQFF
TGCGCCAGCAGCCAAGTTATGGGAGGGAATGAGCAGTTCTTC
>TRBJ2-3|TRBV5-1|TRBD1|medium-sized
CASSSDPGQDTDTQYF
TGCGCCAGCAGCTCCGATCCGGGACAGGACACAGATACGCAGTATTTT
>TRBJ2-3|TRBV7-2|TRBD2|-
CASSLGGGGKDTQYF
TGTGCCAGCAGCTTAGGCGGGGGGGGTAAAGATACGCAGTATTTT
>TRBJ2-1|TRBV9|TRBD2|many
CASSVGLAGGGPYNEQFF
TGTGCCAGCAGCGTAGGCCTAGCGGGGGGCGGGCCCTACAATGAGCAGTTCTTC
>TRBJ2-7|TRBV11-2|-|few
CASSLVPYEQYF
TGTGCCAGCAGCTTAGTCCCCTACGAGCAGTACTTC
>TRBJ2-7|TRBV7-8|-|many
CASSSGQPPTSSF
TGTGCCAGCAGCTCTGGACAGCCTCCTACGAGTAGCTTC
>TRBJ2-1|TRBV5-1|-|once
CASSLAPYNEQFF
TGCGCCAGCAGCTTGGCCCCCTACAATGAGCAGTTCTTC